What follows are 8 T cell receptor beta chains derived from one specimen sequenced in a study of blood T cell repertoires in COVID-19. The protocol was immunoSEQ multiplex PCR, while the TCRdb copy is restricted to in-frame clones and leaves out a portion. The sample shows about 320,000 clones, roughly 90% of them seen only once. The sample was peripheral blood. Source of these receptors: a man aged 18-30 years who had recovered from COVID-19.

The chain has TRBV7-3 and TRBJ2-3; 9 bases align to TRBD2. J was trimmed by 4 bases and V by 5 bases; bases with no gene match: 13. In germline, CDR1 is SGHTA, CDR2 FQGTGA. This CDR3 spans 17 amino acids. The CDR3, as DNA: TGTGCCAGCAGCCGCGGGGGGGCTAGCGGGTTATCAGATACGCAGTATTTT. Its translation is CASSRGGASGLSDTQYF.

The V gene is TRBV5-1, the J gene TRBJ2-1; 9 nucleotides agree with TRBD2. With 7 bases clipped from V and 2 bases from J, the junction kept 7 bases outside the gene matches. The V gene's germline CDR1 is SGHRS and CDR2 YFSETQ. This CDR3 spans 15 amino acids. As DNA, the CDR3 is TGCGCCAGCGAACCTAGCGGGAATCCCTACAATGAGCAGTTCTTC. As protein: CASEPSGNPYNEQFF.

This clone appeared once. The chain joins TRBV6-5 to TRBJ2-7; 9 bases match TRBD1. V trimming: 7 bases; J trimming: 4 bases; junction bases outside the gene matches: 11. The germline CDR1 and CDR2 sequences are MNHEY and SVGAGI. The CDR3 sequence is 15 residues long. CDR3 sequence: CASTPYRDREYEQYF. The CDR3 nucleotides read TGTGCCAGCACGCCTTACCGGGACAGGGAGTACGAGCAGTACTTC.

This clone was picked up a small number of times. The chain joins TRBV2 to TRBJ2-1; the D gene is possibly TRBD2 (6 bases). The V end was cut by 3 bases, the J end by 1 base, with 16 bases between. CDR3 length: 17 amino acids. Looked up from germline, CDR1 is SNHLY and CDR2 is FYNNEI. As DNA, the CDR3 is TGTGCCAGCAGTGATCCCCCGATAGCGGCTTCCTACAATGAGCAGTTCTTC. Encoded protein: CASSDPPIAASYNEQFF.

In this sample, this clone turned up once. J is TRBJ1-1 and V is TRBV19; TRBD1 agrees at 10 bases. The CDR3 length is 17 residues. The ends lost 1 base at V and 0 bases at J; junction bases unmatched: 5. Per the germline V gene, CDR1 is LNHDA and CDR2 is SQIVND (reference sequence). The CDR3 region is CASSIGRTGGMNTEAFF. In DNA, the CDR3 is TGTGCCAGTAGTATAGGGCGGACAGGGGGAATGAACACTGAAGCTTTCTTT.

V and J are TRBV7-9 and TRBJ1-4; D is perhaps TRBD1 (6 bases). The CDR3 consists of 16 residues. Trimming pared 2 bases from V and 7 bases from J, leaving 17 bases between. Germline-derived CDR1 and CDR2 are SEHNR and FQNEAQ (reference sequence). The CDR3 region is CASSLSGGPKVEKLFF. The CDR3 DNA follows: TGTGCCAGCAGCTTAAGCGGGGGGCCCAAAGTTGAAAAACTGTTTTTT.

The chain recombines TRBV10-2 with TRBJ2-1, with TRBD2 matching over 9 bases. V shed 2 bases and J 9 bases; nucleotides not matched to a gene: 8. The V gene's germline CDR1 is WSHSY and CDR2 SAAADI. The CDR3 has 15 residues. Here the CDR3 DNA reads TGCGCCAGCAGTGAGAGAGCGGGAGGCTTGGTTGAGCAGTTCTTC. Its translation is CASSERAGGLVEQFF.

This chain uses TRBV11-3 with TRBJ2-1; 8 nucleotides match TRBD1. Germline trimming cut 5 bases from V and 0 bases from J; bases unmatched to any gene: 6. There are 16 residues in the CDR3. Per the germline V gene, CDR1 is SGHNT and CDR2 is YENEEA. CDR3 coding DNA: TGTGCCAGCAGCGCCCGCACAGGGGGCTCCTACAATGAGCAGTTCTTC. Encoded protein: CASSARTGGSYNEQFF.